This paragraph reports one TCR beta chain. The conserved final phenylalanine or tryptophan is absent from the CDR3, which likely points to a read error. V shed 6 bases and J shed 7 bases, with 18 bases lying between them. The CDR3 consists of 14 residues. CDR1 is MNHEY and CDR2 is SVGAGI in the germline V gene. These data originate in a study of tumor-infiltrating lymphocytes in primary liver carcinoma. At the level of the study: Both sexes were represented among patients, who were 30 to 69 years old. Stage T1-T3 N0M0 and a size of roughly 4.2 to 10 cm characterized the tumors.

Bulk tissue was left unsorted, and RNA and DNA were co-extracted from roughly 20-30 mg of it. With roughly 500 ng total RNA as template and a constant-region primer, TCR beta cDNA was made. Amplification in three nested multiplex PCR rounds with slightly modified ARM-PCR gave rise to TCR beta libraries. Two initial PCR rounds of around 9 cycles each paired TRBV1-TRBV30 forward primers with a C-beta reverse primer. TCRdb reanalysed the multiplex PCR reads using MiXCR and keeps one entry per CDR3 protein. Of more than 70,000 distinct CDR3 sequences in the sample, about three quarters were seen once. This TCR was sampled from a middle-aged man with primary liver carcinoma and hepatitis B virus infection. The sample consisted of tumor-adjacent normal liver tissue. The gene calls are TRBV6-5 and TRBJ2-5; a weak D match, TRBD1 (5 bases). As DNA, the CDR3 is TGTGCCAGCAGCCCGCAGGGTCAGCATGCGACCCAGTACCTC. This gives the protein CASSPQGQHATQYL.